The 8 T cell receptor beta chains given below trace back to one sample, sequenced in a study of control samples from healthy donors and cancer patients. Method: immunoSEQ multiplex PCR; TCRdb's copy keeps in-frame clones and lacks some. Found here are hundreds of thousands of clones, roughly 90% of them singletons; the top ten hold about 6.3%. Material for sequencing was PBMCs. The source is a man aged 40-49 years with head and neck cancer.

The DNA of the CDR3 is TGTGCCAGCAGCTTGGAGGCAGGGGAGTTGGCCGGGGAGCTGTTTTTT. It encodes CASSLEAGELAGELFF. V gene TRBV5-4 combines with J gene TRBJ2-2, with D possibly TRBD1 on 6 matching bases. Germline V gives CDR1 SGHNT, CDR2 YYREEE (reference sequence). V was pared by 0 bases and J by 6 bases, with 15 bases between. The CDR3 extends over 16 amino acids.

This sequence joins TRBV7-3 and TRBJ2-2; 10 positions match TRBD1. This CDR3 has 14 amino acids. Germline V gene sequence: CDR1 SGHTA, CDR2 FQGTGA. V was pared by 8 bases and J by 6 bases, with 6 bases of the junction left unmatched. CDR3 sequence (DNA): TGTGCCAGCTCCGGGACAGGGGAATCCGGGGAGCTGTTTTTT. Protein: CASSGTGESGELFF.

For the CDR3, the DNA is TGCGCCAGCAGCCCAGCTAGCTATGGCTACACCTTC. As protein: CASSPASYGYTF. The genes are TRBV5-1 and TRBJ1-2, with D unclear. Trimming removed 4 bases at V and 4 bases at J, with 8 bases between. CDR3 length: 12 residues. Germline V gene data show CDR1 as SGHRS and CDR2 as YFSETQ.

This clone was recorded only once. This chain connects TRBV27 to TRBJ2-1; 15 positions match TRBD2. The CDR3 runs to 16 residues. Germline loops: CDR1 MNHEY, CDR2 SMNVEV (reference sequence). J was trimmed by 9 bases and V by 6 bases; bases with no gene match: 9. CDR3 in DNA: TGTGCCAGCAGCCCGGGTGGACTAGCGGGAGGGATTGAGCAGTTCTTC. Amino acid sequence: CASSPGGLAGGIEQFF.

The rearrangement joins TRBV28 to TRBJ2-4, with D uncertain. The germline CDR1 and CDR2 sequences are MDHEN and SYDVKM. CDR3 size: 11 residues. V was trimmed by 6 bases and J by 8 bases, leaving 8 bases between them. CDR3 in DNA: TGTGCCAGCAGGGATAGGGACATTCAGTACTTC. The encoded protein is CASRDRDIQYF.

V is TRBV7-9 and J is TRBJ2-1, with 8 positions matching TRBD2. Trimming removed 2 bases from V and 2 bases from J; junction bases left unmatched: 5. The CDR3 has 16 residues. The germline V gene encodes CDR1 SEHNR and CDR2 FQNEAQ (reference sequence). In nucleotides, the CDR3 is TGTGCCAGCAGCTTATCGGAGCGGGAGACCTACAATGAGCAGTTCTTC. This sequence encodes CASSLSERETYNEQFF.

The V gene is TRBV12-3 or TRBV12-4, the J gene TRBJ2-5; D may match TRBD1 or TRBD2 (5 bases each). CDR3 size: 11 residues. Trimming removed 5 bases at V and 9 bases at J, with 10 bases between. CDR3 protein: CASSLGAAQYF. The CDR3 nucleotides read TGTGCCAGCAGTCTCGGGGCGGCCCAGTACTTC.

The sample holds one count of this clone. The V gene is TRBV4-3, the J gene TRBJ1-1; a weak D match, TRBD1 (6 bases). The CDR3 runs to 14 residues. V was shortened by 0 bases and J by 4 bases, with 9 bases between the two germline ends. Germline CDR1 is LGHNA and CDR2 is YSLEER. CDR3 sequence (DNA): TGCGCCAGCAGCCAAGAAGAAGGGGGCACTGAAGCTTTCTTT. Translation: CASSQEEGGTEAFF.